This passage covers 20 T cell receptor beta chains from one sample sequenced in a study of cytomegalovirus exposure and HLA in healthy donors. It was with 60 Vbeta and 13 Jbeta primers that the PCR ran. Profiled with immunoSEQ multiplex PCR; TCRdb holds only in-frame clones, not every one. The profile shows about 250,000 clones, around 80% of them singletons. The sample taken for sequencing was PBMCs. The receptors were gathered from a girl aged 2-15 years in good health and CMV-seronegative.

The V call is TRBV2, the J call TRBJ2-7, with D perhaps TRBD2 (5 bases). Trimming pared 6 bases from V and 9 bases from J, leaving 15 bases between. This CDR3 region has 12 residues. Germline V gives CDR1 SNHLY, CDR2 FYNNEI. The CDR3 region is CASREDPCRQYF. As DNA, the CDR3 is TGTGCCAGCAGGGAGGACCCTTGTAGGCAGTACTTC.

The rearrangement links TRBV11-1 to TRBJ2-7; a weak D match, TRBD2 (5 bases). The V gene's germline CDR1 is SGHAT and CDR2 FQDESV (reference sequence). V lost 5 bases, J lost 3 bases, and 17 bases lay in between. The CDR3 loop spans 15 amino acids. The CDR3 DNA sequence: TGTGCCAGCAGCCTAAGCGGAGGACGGAACTACGAGCAGTACTTC. This sequence encodes CASSLSGGRNYEQYF.

For the CDR3, the DNA is TGTGCCACCAGCACCGATAGCGGGGGCCCTTCAGGTACGCAGTATTTT. It codes for CATSTDSGGPSGTQYF. This chain links TRBV15 with TRBJ2-3; TRBD2 matches 9 bases. Germline V gives CDR1 LNHNV, CDR2 YYDKDF (reference sequence). CDR3 length: 16 amino acids. The V and J ends lost 4 bases and 8 bases, in that order; junction bases with no gene match: 13.

The genes are TRBV7-3 and TRBJ2-2, with D possibly TRBD1 on 5 matching bases. V lost 4 bases, J lost 2 bases, and 14 bases lay in between. CDR3 length equals 16 residues. CDR1 and CDR2 (germline): SGHTA, FQGTGA. This CDR3 is CASSSRPRDNTGELFF. In DNA, the CDR3 is TGTGCCAGCAGCTCCCGACCCAGGGATAACACCGGGGAGCTGTTTTTT.

The chain joins TRBV27 to TRBJ2-7; 11 nucleotides line up with TRBD1. V was clipped by 6 bases and J by 2 bases; unmatched bases: 6. The CDR3 has 15 amino acids. Germline CDR1 reads MNHEY; CDR2 reads SMNVEV (reference sequence). The CDR3 nucleotides read TGTGCCAGCAGGGAGGGGACAGGGGGGGCCTACGAGCAGTACTTC. Its translation: CASREGTGGAYEQYF.

The chain is built from TRBV7-9 and TRBJ2-7; possible D gene TRBD1, 5 bases. This CDR3 is built from 12 residues. Trimming took off 2 bases at V and 8 bases at J, with 10 bases between the two ends. CDR1 is SEHNR, CDR2 FQNEAQ, per germline (reference sequence). The CDR3 nucleotides are TGTGCCAGCAGCTTACAGGGTTACAAGCAGTACTTC. Its protein product is CASSLQGYKQYF.

This clone was counted between two and nine times. V is TRBV6-8 and J is TRBJ2-3; D is unclear. This CDR3 spans 10 amino acids. Per germline, CDR1 MNHGY and CDR2 SAAAGT. V gave up 2 bases and J gave up 12 bases, with 6 bases separating them. For the CDR3, the DNA is TGTGCCAGCAGTTACGGGCCACAGTATTTT. Protein product: CASSYGPQYF.

This clone was observed once. V usage is TRBV4-1 and J usage is TRBJ2-7; TRBD1 agrees at 8 bases. Germline V gene data show CDR1 as MGHRA and CDR2 as YSYEKL. The CDR3 contains 17 residues. Trimming cost V 1 base and J 7 bases; bases outside gene matches: 15. Here the CDR3 reads CASSQGDRRPKFGEQYF. Written as DNA, the CDR3 is TGCGCCAGCAGCCAAGGGGACAGGAGGCCAAAATTCGGGGAGCAGTACTTC.

The V gene is TRBV19, the J gene TRBJ2-3, with D maybe TRBD2 (6 bases). V was pared by 1 base and J by 6 bases, with 14 bases between. The CDR3 has 15 residues. Per the germline V gene, CDR1 is LNHDA and CDR2 is SQIVND (reference sequence). The CDR3 loop is CASSIVRGEVDTQYF. CDR3 DNA sequence: TGTGCCAGTAGTATAGTTCGAGGGGAGGTGGATACGCAGTATTTT.

The V gene is TRBV4-1, the J gene TRBJ1-1; a possible D gene is TRBD1 (5 bases). Trimming took off 0 bases at V and 0 bases at J, with 17 bases between the two ends. The CDR3 is 18 amino acids. CDR1 and CDR2 from the germline V gene are MGHRA and YSYEKL. CDR3 bases: TGCGCCAGCAGCCAAGATGCCCCGGGGGACCTTATGAACACTGAAGCTTTCTTT. Translation: CASSQDAPGDLMNTEAFF.

This rearrangement joins TRBV5-4 to TRBJ2-7, with D possibly TRBD2 on 6 matching bases. Germline V gene lookup returns CDR1 SGHNT and CDR2 YYREEE (reference sequence). The V gene lost 8 bases and the J gene lost 0 bases, with 12 bases spanning the gap. The CDR3 totals 13 residues. CDR3 DNA sequence: TGTGCCAGGAGTTGGCGGGACTCCTACGAGCAGTACTTC. Its protein product is CARSWRDSYEQYF. Full variable domain (missing parts from reference TRBV5-4 and TRBJ2-7): ETGVTQSPTHLIKTRGQQVTLRCSSQSGHNTVSWYQQALGQGPQFIFQYYREEENGRGNFPPRFSGLQFPNYSSELNVNALELDDSALYLCARSWRDSYEQYFGPGTRLTVT.

The chain links TRBV6-5 to TRBJ2-3; D gene ambiguous. V was shortened by 10 bases and J by 3 bases, with 5 bases between the two germline ends. Per germline, CDR1 MNHEY and CDR2 SVGAGI. The CDR3 consists of 10 residues. Here the CDR3 reads CATHTDTQYF. CDR3 nucleotide sequence: TGTGCCACCCATACAGATACGCAGTATTTT.

The CDR3 DNA is TGTGCCAGCAGCTTCAGGGGGCGAATGAACACTGAAGCTTTCTTT. Translating it yields CASSFRGRMNTEAFF. The chain couples TRBV7-8 to TRBJ1-1; 8 positions match TRBD1. Germline V gene sequence: CDR1 SGHVS, CDR2 FQNEAQ. This CDR3 region has 15 residues. The V segment lost 3 bases and the J segment 0 bases; nucleotides outside the gene matches: 3. The full variable domain, completed using reference TRBV7-8 and TRBJ1-1, is GAGVSQSPRYKVAKRGQDVALRCDPISGHVSLFWYQQALGQGPEFLTYFQNEAQLDKSGLPSDRFFAERPEGSVSTLKIQRTQQEDSAVYLCASSFRGRMNTEAFFGQGTRLTVV.

This sequence joins TRBV28 and TRBJ1-1, with 7 bases matching TRBD1. The CDR3 consists of 19 residues. Germline V lookup: CDR1 MDHEN, CDR2 SYDVKM. J gave up 4 bases and V 0 bases, and 17 bases lay outside the gene matches. CDR3 bases: TGTGCCAGCAGTTTATGCCGTACGACAGGGATTTTGGTGAGCACTGAAGCTTTCTTT. Its translation is CASSLCRTTGILVSTEAFF.

The rearrangement joins TRBV6-1 to TRBJ1-1, with D possibly matching TRBD1 (6 bases). Germline-derived CDR1 and CDR2 are MNHNS and SASEGT. The CDR3 runs to 12 residues. Trimming took off 11 bases at V and 0 bases at J, with 10 bases between the two ends. Here the CDR3 reads CAEGVMNTEAFF. In DNA form, the CDR3 reads TGTGCCGAGGGGGTTATGAACACTGAAGCTTTCTTT.

This clone was detected once. This rearrangement joins TRBV9 to TRBJ2-3, with 13 bases identical to TRBD2. Germline V gene sequence: CDR1 SGDLS, CDR2 YYNGEE. After removal of 5 bases from V and 5 bases from J, the junction contained 11 bases not matched to a gene. The CDR3 covers 17 residues. For the CDR3, the DNA is TGTGCCAGCAGTACTAGCGGGGGGGCTATTGGGGGAGATACGCAGTATTTT. Protein: CASSTSGGAIGGDTQYF.

This chain links TRBV28 with TRBJ2-7, with D perhaps TRBD2 (6 bases). The germline CDR1 and CDR2 sequences are MDHEN and SYDVKM. This CDR3 spans 16 amino acids. Trimming removed 5 bases at V and 0 bases at J, with 17 bases between. Here the CDR3 reads CASSTTSSSASYEQYF. CDR3 nucleotides: TGTGCCAGCAGTACTACTTCCTCTAGCGCCTCCTACGAGCAGTACTTC.

This chain links TRBV28 with TRBJ1-5, with 7 bases lining up with TRBD1. CDR3 length equals 15 residues. The germline V gene encodes CDR1 MDHEN and CDR2 SYDVKM. V shed 11 bases, J shed 3 bases, and the junction held 13 bases outside the gene matches. CDR3 nucleotide sequence: TGTGCCGGGCGACGCCGACAGGGCGACAATCAGCCCCAGCATTTT. Its translation is CAGRRRQGDNQPQHF.

J is TRBJ2-2 and V is TRBV27; TRBD1 agrees at 9 bases. V dropped 4 bases and J dropped 1; count of bases not matched to a gene: 13. CDR1 is MNHEY and CDR2 is SMNVEV in the germline V gene (reference sequence). The length of the CDR3 is 19 residues. CDR3 amino acids: CASSSERDRVPLNTGELFF. In nucleotides, the CDR3 is TGTGCCAGCAGTTCCGAGCGGGACAGGGTTCCCTTGAACACCGGGGAGCTGTTTTTT.

This chain joins TRBV28 and TRBJ1-1, with a tentative D call TRBD1 (5 bases). Trimming left V 5 bases short and J 1 base short, with 14 bases between. The germline gives CDR1 MDHEN, CDR2 SYDVKM. The CDR3 totals 15 residues. The CDR3 reads CASSTGGTGNTEAFF. The DNA for the CDR3 is TGTGCCAGCAGTACTGGCGGGACGGGGAACACTGAAGCTTTCTTT.